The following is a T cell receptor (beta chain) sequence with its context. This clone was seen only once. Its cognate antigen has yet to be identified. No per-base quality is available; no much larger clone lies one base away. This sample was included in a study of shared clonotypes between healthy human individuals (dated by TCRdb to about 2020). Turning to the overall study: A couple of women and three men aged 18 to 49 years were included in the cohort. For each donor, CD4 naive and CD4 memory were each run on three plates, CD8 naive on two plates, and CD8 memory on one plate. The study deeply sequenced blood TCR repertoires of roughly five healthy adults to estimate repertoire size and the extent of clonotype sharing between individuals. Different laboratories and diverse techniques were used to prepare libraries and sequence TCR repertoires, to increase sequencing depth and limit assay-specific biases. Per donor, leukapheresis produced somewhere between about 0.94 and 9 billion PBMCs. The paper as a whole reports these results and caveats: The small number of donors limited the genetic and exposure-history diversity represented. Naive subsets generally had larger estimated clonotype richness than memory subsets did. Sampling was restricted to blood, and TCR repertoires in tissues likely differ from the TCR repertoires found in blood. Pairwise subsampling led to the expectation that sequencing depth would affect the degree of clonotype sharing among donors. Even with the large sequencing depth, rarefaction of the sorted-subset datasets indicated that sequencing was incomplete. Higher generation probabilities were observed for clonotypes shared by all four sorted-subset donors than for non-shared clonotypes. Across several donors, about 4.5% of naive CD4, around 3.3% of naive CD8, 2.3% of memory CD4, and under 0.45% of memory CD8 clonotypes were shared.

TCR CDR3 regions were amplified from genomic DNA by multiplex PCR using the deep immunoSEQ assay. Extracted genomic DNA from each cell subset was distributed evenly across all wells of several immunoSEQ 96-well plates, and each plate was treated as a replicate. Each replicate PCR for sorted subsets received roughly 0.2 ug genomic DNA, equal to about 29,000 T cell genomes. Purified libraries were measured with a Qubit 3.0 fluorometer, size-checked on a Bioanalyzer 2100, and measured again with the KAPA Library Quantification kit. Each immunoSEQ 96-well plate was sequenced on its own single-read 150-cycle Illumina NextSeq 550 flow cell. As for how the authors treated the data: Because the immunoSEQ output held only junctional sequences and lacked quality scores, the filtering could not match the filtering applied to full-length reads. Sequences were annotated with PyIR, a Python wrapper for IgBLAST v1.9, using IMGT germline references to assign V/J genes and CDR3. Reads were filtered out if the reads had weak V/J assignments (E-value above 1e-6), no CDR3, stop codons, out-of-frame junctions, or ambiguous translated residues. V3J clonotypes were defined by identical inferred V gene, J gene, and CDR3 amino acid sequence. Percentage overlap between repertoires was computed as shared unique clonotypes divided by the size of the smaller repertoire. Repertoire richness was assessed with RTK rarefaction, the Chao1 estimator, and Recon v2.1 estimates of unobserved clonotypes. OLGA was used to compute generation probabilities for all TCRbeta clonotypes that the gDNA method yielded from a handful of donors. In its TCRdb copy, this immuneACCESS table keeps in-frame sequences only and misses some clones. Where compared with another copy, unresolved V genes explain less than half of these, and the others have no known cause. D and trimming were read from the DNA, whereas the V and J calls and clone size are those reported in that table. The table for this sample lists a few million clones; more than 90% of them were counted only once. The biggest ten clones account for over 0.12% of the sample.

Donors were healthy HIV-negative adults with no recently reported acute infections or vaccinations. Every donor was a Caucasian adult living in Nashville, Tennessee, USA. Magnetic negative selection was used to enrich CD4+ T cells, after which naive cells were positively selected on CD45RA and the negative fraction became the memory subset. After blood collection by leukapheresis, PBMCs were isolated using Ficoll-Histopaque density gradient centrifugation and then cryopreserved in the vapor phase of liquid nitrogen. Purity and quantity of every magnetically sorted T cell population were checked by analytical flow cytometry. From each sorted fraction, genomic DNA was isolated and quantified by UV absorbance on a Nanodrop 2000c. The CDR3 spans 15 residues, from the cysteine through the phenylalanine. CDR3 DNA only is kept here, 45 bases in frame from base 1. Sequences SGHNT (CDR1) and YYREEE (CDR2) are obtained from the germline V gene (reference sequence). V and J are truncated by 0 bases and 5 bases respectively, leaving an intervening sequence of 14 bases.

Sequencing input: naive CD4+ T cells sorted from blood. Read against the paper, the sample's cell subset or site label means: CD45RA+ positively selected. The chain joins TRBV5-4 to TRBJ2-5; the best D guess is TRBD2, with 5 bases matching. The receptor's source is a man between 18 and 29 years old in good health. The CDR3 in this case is CASSLAGLRLETQYF. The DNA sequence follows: TGTGCCAGCAGCTTGGCAGGACTCCGGCTTGAGACCCAGTACTTC.